A single sample gave rise to the 7 T cell receptor beta chains below, sequenced in a study of T cells in Graves' hyperthyroidism and ophthalmopathy. Amplified regions were TCR beta CDR3 sequences from RNA transcripts. The TCR CDR3 first-round RT-PCR relied on the HTBI primer set. TCRdb itself ran the multiplex PCR reads through MiXCR, one entry per CDR3 protein. The sample carries 150,000 to 200,000 distinct CDR3 sequences, about a tenth recorded once. The sample taken for sequencing was blood. These receptors all stem from a woman aged 18-29 years with Graves' hyperthyroidism that later progressed to Graves' ophthalmopathy.

This clonotype was found many times. The chain uses TRBV7-3 and TRBJ2-7; 9 bases agree with TRBD1. With V trimmed by 6 bases and J by 5 bases, 8 bases remained unmatched. This CDR3 contains 14 residues. Germline CDR1 and CDR2: SGHTA and FQGTGA. CDR3 amino acids: CASSPGTGYHEQYF. CDR3 DNA: TGTGCCAGCAGTCCCGGGACAGGGTACCACGAGCAGTACTTC.

Comments on this clonotype: Just one base apart from a much larger clone, this may be a read error. This chain connects TRBV5-1 to TRBJ2-3; unclear D gene. V was clipped by 2 bases and J by 0 bases, with 10 bases between them. Germline V lookup: CDR1 SGHRS, CDR2 YFSETQ. CDR3 length: 15 amino acids. CDR3 nucleotides: TGCGCCAGCAGCTTCCTCGGGCCTAGCACAGATACGCAGTATTTT. As protein: CASSFLGPSTDTQYF.

This clonotype was observed at least ten times. This rearrangement joins TRBV24-1 to TRBJ2-7; D possibly uses TRBD1 or TRBD2 (5 bases each). The V end lost 5 bases, the J end lost 2 bases, and 12 bases lay between the germline ends. The CDR3 sequence is 14 residues long. Germline assignment: CDR1 KGHDR and CDR2 SFDVKD. The CDR3 DNA sequence: TGTGCCACCAGTGCGGGACCTGTTGCCTACGAGCAGTACTTC. Translation gives CATSAGPVAYEQYF.

Ten or more counts support this clonotype. This sequence joins TRBV11-2 and TRBJ2-1; 8 bases line up with TRBD1. The CDR3 length is 17 residues. Trimming took 7 bases from V and 0 from J; bases not matched to a gene: 11. Germline V gene sequence: CDR1 SGHAT, CDR2 FQNNGV. In nucleotides, the CDR3 is TGTGCCAGCACCCGGACAGGGATGACCTTCTCCTACAATGAGCAGTTCTTC. Translation: CASTRTGMTFSYNEQFF.

The V call is TRBV5-4, the J call TRBJ2-2; maybe TRBD2 (5 bases). V shed 0 bases and J shed 1 base, with 16 bases lying between them. The CDR3 has 18 residues. The germline V gene encodes CDR1 SGHNT and CDR2 YYREEE (reference sequence). Here the CDR3 DNA reads TGTGCCAGCAGCTTGGAAGCCCCCTGGAGGAGGAACACCGGGGAGCTGTTTTTT. Amino acid sequence: CASSLEAPWRRNTGELFF.

This clonotype was recorded at least ten times. The chain is built from TRBV6-6 and TRBJ2-1; a possible D gene is TRBD1 (6 bases). CDR3 length: 18 amino acids. V dropped 2 bases and J dropped 0 bases, with 17 bases sitting between them. Germline CDR1 and CDR2: MNHNY and SVGAGI (reference sequence). In DNA, the CDR3 is TGTGCCAGCAGTTACAGTGGGCTGGGCAGGGGCTCCTACAATGAGCAGTTCTTC. The encoded protein is CASSYSGLGRGSYNEQFF.

This clonotype was observed many times. V gene TRBV7-9 combines with J gene TRBJ2-7; TRBD2 agrees at 7 bases. Trimming cost V 5 bases and J 6 bases; bases outside gene matches: 4. In germline, CDR1 is SEHNR, CDR2 FQNEAQ (reference sequence). CDR3 length: 12 amino acids. The chain's CDR3 is CASSLPGGEQYF. CDR3 sequence (DNA): TGTGCCAGCAGCCTCCCGGGAGGCGAGCAGTACTTC.